This T cell receptor beta chain originates from a study of T-cell reconstitution after alpha-beta-depleted transplantation in children. With V trimmed by 2 bases and J by 1 base, 4 bases remained unmatched. The germline CDR1 and CDR2 sequences are KGHDR and SFDVKD. The CDR3 length is 15 residues. Regarding the study as a whole: Reported findings indicate that, about two months after transplant, alpha-beta T cells came from several hundred expanded clones, which were derived from non-depleted graft cells.

Only a few counts were recorded for this clonotype. What it binds is unknown. Unique molecular identifiers featured in how the TCRbeta library was prepared. MiXCR, run by TCRdb on the PCR reads, gives a single entry per CDR3 protein. The top ten clones hold 28% of a sample with around 960,000 distinct CDR3 sequences, roughly 29% of them seen once. The chain links TRBV24-1 to TRBJ2-7; 7 bases map to TRBD1. This receptor was obtained from a boy under two years old who had a stem cell transplant for SCID, so the T cells may come from the graft donor. The specimen comprised PBMCs, mostly from graft donor cells, sampled 360 days after TCRalphabeta/CD19-depleted stem cell transplant. The CDR3 region is CATSDSWDSSYEQYF. The CDR3 region has the DNA TGTGCCACCAGTGATTCATGGGACAGTTCCTACGAGCAGTACTTC.